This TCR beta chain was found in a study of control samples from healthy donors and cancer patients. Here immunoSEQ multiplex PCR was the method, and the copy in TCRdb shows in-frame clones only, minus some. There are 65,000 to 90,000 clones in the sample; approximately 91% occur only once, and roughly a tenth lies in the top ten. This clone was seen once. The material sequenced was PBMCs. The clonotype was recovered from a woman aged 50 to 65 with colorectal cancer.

The CDR3 protein is CASMTGPGEEKLFF. In nucleotides, the CDR3 is TGTGCCAGCATGACGGGGCCAGGAGAGGAAAAACTGTTTTTT. V gene TRBV6-5 combines with J gene TRBJ1-4, with D perhaps TRBD1 (5 bases). The CDR3 runs 14 residues. Germline-derived CDR1 and CDR2 are MNHEY and SVGAGI. The germline V and J ends were trimmed by 7 bases and 8 bases, with 17 bases remaining between them.